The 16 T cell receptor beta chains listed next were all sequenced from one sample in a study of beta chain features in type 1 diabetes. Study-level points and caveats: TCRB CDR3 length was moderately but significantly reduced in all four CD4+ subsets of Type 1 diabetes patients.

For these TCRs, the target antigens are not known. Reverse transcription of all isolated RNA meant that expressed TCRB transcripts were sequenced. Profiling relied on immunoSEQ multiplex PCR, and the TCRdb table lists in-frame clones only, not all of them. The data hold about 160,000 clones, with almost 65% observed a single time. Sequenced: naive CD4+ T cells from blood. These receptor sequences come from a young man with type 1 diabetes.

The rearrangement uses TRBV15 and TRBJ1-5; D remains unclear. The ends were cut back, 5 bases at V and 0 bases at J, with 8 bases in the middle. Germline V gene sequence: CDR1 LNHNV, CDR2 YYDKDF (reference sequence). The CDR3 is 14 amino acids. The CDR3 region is CATSRVNSNQPQHF. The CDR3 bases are TGTGCCACCAGCCGGGTCAATAGCAATCAGCCCCAGCATTTT.

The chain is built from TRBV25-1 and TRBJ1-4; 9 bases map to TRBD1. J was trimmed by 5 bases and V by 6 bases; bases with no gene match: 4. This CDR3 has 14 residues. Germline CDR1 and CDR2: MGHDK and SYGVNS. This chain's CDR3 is CASSRGTGNEKLFF. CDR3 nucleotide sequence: TGTGCCAGCAGCCGAGGGACAGGGAATGAAAAACTGTTTTTT.

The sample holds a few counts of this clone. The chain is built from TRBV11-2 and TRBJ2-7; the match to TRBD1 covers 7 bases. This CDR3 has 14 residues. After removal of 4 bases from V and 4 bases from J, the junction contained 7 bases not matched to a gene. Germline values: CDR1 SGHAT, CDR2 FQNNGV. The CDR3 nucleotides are TGTGCCAGCAGCTCAACAATGGGACAGTACGAGCAGTACTTC. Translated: CASSSTMGQYEQYF.

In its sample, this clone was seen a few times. The CDR3: CASRERVGEKLFF. The CDR3 DNA reads as TGTGCCAGCAGAGAGAGGGTTGGTGAAAAACTGTTTTTT. V and J are TRBV27 and TRBJ1-4, with D uncertain. Trimming shortened V by 6 bases and J by 7 bases, and 12 bases separated the two germline ends. Germline CDR1 and CDR2: MNHEY and SMNVEV (reference sequence). This CDR3 contains 13 residues.

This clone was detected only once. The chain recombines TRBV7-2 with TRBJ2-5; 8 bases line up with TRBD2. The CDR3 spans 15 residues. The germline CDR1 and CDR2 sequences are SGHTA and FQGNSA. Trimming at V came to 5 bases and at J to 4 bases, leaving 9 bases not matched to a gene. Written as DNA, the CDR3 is TGTGCCAGCAGCCCCGGGACTAGGTTCCTAGAGACCCAGTACTTC. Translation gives CASSPGTRFLETQYF. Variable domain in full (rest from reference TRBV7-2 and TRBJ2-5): GAGVSQSPSNKVTEKGKDVELRCDPISGHTALYWYRQSLGQGLEFLIYFQGNSAPDKSGLPSDRFSAERTGGSVSTLTIQRTQQEDSAVYLCASSPGTRFLETQYFGPGTRLLVL.

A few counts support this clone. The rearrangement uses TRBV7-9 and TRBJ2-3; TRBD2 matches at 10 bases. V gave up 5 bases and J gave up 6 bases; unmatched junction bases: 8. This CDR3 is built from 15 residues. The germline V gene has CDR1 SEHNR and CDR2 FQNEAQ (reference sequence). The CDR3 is CASSATGTSADTQYF. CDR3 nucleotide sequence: TGTGCCAGCAGCGCTACCGGGACTAGCGCTGATACGCAGTATTTT.

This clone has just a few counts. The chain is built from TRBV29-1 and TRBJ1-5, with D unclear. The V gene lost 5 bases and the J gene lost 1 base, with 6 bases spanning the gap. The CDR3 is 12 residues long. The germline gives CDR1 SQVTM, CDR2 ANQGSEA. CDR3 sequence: CSVRTSNQPQHF. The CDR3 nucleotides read TGCAGCGTTAGGACCAGCAATCAGCCCCAGCATTTT.

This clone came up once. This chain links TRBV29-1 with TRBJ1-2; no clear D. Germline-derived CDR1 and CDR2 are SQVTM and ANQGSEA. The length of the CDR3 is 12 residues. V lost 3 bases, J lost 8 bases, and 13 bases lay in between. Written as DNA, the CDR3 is TGCAGCGTTGAGAGGGTATTCCCGGGCTACACCTTC. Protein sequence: CSVERVFPGYTF.

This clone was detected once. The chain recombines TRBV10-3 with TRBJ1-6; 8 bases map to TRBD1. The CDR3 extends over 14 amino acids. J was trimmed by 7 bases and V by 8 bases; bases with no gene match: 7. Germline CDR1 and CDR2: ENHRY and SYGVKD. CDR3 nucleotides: TGTGCCATCGCCAGACAGGGGTACAATTCACCCCTCCACTTT. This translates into CAIARQGYNSPLHF.

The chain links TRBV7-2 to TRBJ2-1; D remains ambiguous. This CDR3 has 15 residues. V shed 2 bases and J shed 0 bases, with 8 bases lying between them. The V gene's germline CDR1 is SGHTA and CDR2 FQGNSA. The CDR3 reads CASSLSVPSYNEQFF. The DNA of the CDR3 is TGTGCCAGCAGCTTATCAGTCCCCTCCTACAATGAGCAGTTCTTC.

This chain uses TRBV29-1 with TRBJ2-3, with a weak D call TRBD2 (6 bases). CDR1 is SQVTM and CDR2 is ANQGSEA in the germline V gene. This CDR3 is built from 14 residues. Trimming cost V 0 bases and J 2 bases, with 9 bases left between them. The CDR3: CSVEERGNTDTQYF. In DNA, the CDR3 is TGCAGCGTTGAAGAACGGGGGAACACAGATACGCAGTATTTT.

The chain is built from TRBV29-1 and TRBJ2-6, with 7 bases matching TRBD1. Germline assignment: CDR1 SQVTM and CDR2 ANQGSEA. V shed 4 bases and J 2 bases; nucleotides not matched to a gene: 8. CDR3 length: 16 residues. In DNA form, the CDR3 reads TGCAGCGTTGCCCCCAGAACAGGGGCTGGGGCCAACGTCCTGACTTTC. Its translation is CSVAPRTGAGANVLTF.

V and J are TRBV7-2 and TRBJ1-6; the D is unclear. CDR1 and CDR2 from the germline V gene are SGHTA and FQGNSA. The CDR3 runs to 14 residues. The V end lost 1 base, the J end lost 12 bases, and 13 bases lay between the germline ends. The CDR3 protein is CASSLGASLRPLHF. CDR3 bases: TGTGCCAGCAGCTTAGGAGCCAGCCTTAGACCCCTCCACTTT.

The CDR3 loop is CASSARTVGFDEQYF. CDR3 coding DNA: TGTGCCAGCAGCGCCCGGACAGTGGGATTCGACGAGCAGTACTTC. The genes are TRBV7-9 and TRBJ2-7; TRBD1 might be the D (6 bases). Germline CDR1 is SEHNR and CDR2 is FQNEAQ (reference sequence). The CDR3 totals 15 residues. V lost 5 bases and J 5 bases, leaving 19 bases between the germline ends. Full variable domain (rest looked up from reference TRBV7-9 and TRBJ2-7): DTGVSQNPRHKITKRGQNVTFRCDPISEHNRLYWYRQTLGQGPEFLTYFQNEAQLEKSRLLSDRFSAERPKGSFSTLEIQRTEQGDSAMYLCASSARTVGFDEQYFGPGTRLTVT.

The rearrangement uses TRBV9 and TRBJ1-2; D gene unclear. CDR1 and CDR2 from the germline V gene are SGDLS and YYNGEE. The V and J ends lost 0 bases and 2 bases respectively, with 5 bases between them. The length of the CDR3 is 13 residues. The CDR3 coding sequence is TGTGCCAGCAGCGTAGATGAGAACTATGGCTACACCTTC. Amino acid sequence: CASSVDENYGYTF.

CDR3 region: CSVGPSSYEQYF. CDR3 bases: TGCAGCGTTGGGCCGAGCTCCTACGAGCAGTACTTC. The J gene is TRBJ2-7, the V gene TRBV29-1; D is ambiguous. The CDR3 totals 12 residues. Trimming shortened V by 4 bases and J by 0 bases, and 7 bases separated the two germline ends. The germline V gene encodes CDR1 SQVTM and CDR2 ANQGSEA.